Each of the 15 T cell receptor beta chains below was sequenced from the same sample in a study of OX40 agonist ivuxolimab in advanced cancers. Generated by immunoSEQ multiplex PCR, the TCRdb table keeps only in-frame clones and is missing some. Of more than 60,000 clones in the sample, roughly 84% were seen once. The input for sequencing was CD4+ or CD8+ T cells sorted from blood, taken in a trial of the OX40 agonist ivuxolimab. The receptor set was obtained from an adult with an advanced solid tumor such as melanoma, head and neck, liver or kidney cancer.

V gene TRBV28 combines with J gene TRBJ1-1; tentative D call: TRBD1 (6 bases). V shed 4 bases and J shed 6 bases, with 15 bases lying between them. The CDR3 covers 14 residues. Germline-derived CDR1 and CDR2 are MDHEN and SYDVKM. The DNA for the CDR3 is TGTGCCAGCAGTTCTTCTACAGGGATGGCTGAAGCTTTCTTT. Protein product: CASSSSTGMAEAFF.

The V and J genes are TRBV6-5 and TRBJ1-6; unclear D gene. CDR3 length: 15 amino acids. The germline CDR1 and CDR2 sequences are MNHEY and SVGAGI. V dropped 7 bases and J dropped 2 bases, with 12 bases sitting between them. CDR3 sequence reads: CASTLTFPYNSPLHF. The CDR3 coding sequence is TGTGCCAGCACACTCACGTTCCCCTATAATTCACCCCTCCACTTT.

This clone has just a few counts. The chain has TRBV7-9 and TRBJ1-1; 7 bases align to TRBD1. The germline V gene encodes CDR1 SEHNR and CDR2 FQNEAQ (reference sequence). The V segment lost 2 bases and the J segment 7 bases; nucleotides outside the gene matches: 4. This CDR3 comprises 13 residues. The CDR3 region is CASSLRDSREAFF. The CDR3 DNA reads TGTGCCAGCAGCTTAAGGGACAGCCGTGAAGCTTTCTTT.

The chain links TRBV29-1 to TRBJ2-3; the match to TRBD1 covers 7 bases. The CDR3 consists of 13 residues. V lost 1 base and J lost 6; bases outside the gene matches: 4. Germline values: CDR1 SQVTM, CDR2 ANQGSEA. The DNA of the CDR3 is TGCAGCGTTGAAGGACAGGGATGGGATACGCAGTATTTT. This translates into CSVEGQGWDTQYF.

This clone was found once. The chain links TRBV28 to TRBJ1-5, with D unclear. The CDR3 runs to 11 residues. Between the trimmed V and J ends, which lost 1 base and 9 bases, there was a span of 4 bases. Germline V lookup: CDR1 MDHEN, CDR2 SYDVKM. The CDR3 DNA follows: TGTGCCAGCAGTTTATCTCGGCCCCAGCATTTT. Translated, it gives CASSLSRPQHF.

The DNA of the CDR3 is TGTGCCAGCAGCCCGGGGGTTGGGACAGGCAACAATGAGCAGTTCTTC. Amino acid sequence: CASSPGVGTGNNEQFF. The chain links TRBV7-9 to TRBJ2-1; 8 bases fit TRBD1. The CDR3 extends over 16 amino acids. J gave up 5 bases and V 5 bases, and 11 bases lay outside the gene matches. The germline V gene has CDR1 SEHNR and CDR2 FQNEAQ (reference sequence). Combining the CDR3 with reference TRBV7-9 and TRBJ2-1 gives the whole variable domain DTGVSQNPRHKITKRGQNVTFRCDPISEHNRLYWYRQTLGQGPEFLTYFQNEAQLEKSRLLSDRFSAERPKGSFSTLEIQRTEQGDSAMYLCASSPGVGTGNNEQFFGPGTRLTVL.

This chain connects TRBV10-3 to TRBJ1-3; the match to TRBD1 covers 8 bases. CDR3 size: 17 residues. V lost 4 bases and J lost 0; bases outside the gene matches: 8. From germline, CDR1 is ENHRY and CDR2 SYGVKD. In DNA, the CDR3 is TGTGCCATCAGTGGGCAGGGGGCGGCCAGCTCTGGAAACACCATATATTTT. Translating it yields CAISGQGAASSGNTIYF.

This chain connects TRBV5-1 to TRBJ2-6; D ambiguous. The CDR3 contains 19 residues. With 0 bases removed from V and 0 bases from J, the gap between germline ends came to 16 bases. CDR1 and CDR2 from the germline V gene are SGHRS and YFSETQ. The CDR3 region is CASSLVGPQTASGANVLTF. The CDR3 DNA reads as TGCGCCAGCAGCTTGGTTGGGCCCCAAACTGCCTCTGGGGCCAACGTCCTGACTTTC.

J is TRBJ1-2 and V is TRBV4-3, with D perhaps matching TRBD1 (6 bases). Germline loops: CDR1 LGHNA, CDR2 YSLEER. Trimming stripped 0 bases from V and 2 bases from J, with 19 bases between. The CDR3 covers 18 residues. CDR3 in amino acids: CASSQDLPPGALNYGYTF. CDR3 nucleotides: TGCGCCAGCAGCCAAGATTTACCCCCAGGGGCACTAAACTATGGCTACACCTTC.

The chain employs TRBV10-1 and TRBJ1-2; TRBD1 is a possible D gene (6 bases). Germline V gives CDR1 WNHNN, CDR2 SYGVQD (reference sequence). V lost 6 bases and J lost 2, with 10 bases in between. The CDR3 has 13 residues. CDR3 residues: CASSPGVNYGYTF. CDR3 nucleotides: TGCGCCAGCAGCCCAGGGGTCAACTATGGCTACACCTTC.

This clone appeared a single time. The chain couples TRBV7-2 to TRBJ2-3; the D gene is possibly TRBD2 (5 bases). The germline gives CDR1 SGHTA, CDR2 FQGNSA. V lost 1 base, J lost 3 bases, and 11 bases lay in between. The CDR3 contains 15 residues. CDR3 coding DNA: TGTGCCAGCAGCTTAGATCGCGGGTTAACAGATACGCAGTATTTT. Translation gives CASSLDRGLTDTQYF.

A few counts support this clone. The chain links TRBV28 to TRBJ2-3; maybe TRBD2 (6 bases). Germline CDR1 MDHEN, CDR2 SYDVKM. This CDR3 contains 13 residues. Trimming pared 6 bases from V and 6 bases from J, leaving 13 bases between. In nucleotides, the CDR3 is TGTGCCAGCAGCACCGGGGGTCCCGATACGCAGTATTTT. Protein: CASSTGGPDTQYF.

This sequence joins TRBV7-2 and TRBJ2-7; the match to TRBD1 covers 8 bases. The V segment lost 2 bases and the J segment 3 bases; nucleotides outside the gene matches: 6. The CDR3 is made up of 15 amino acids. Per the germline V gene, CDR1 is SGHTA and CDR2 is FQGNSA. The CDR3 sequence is CASSLTTGALYEQYF. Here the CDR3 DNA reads TGTGCCAGCAGCTTAACGACAGGGGCCCTCTACGAGCAGTACTTC. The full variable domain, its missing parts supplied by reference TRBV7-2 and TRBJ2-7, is GAGVSQSPSNKVTEKGKDVELRCDPISGHTALYWYRQSLGQGLEFLIYFQGNSAPDKSGLPSDRFSAERTGGSVSTLTIQRTQQEDSAVYLCASSLTTGALYEQYFGPGTRLTVT.

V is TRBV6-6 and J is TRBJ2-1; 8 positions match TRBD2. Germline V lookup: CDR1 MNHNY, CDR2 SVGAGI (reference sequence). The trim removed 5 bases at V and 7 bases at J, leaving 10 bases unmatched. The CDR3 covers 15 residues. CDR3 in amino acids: CASSPGTSMGNEQFF. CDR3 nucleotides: TGTGCCAGCAGTCCAGGGACTAGTATGGGGAATGAGCAGTTCTTC.

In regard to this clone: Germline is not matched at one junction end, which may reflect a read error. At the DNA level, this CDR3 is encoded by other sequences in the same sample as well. CDR3 DNA sequence: TGCGCCATCAGTGCCGGGACATCGTCTACCAATGAGCAGTTCTTC. This encodes CAISAGTSSTNEQFF. The J gene is TRBJ2-1, the V gene TRBV10-3, with TRBD1 as a possible D gene (6 bases). The CDR3 totals 15 residues. The germline V gene has CDR1 ENHRY and CDR2 SYGVKD.